The 27 T cell receptor beta chains below all came from one sample that was sequenced in a study of blood T cell repertoires in COVID-19. This table comes from immunoSEQ multiplex PCR, and its TCRdb copy is limited to in-frame clones, with some not included. The data show 50,000 to 75,000 clones, with 70% to 80% seen just once and roughly 20% held by the top ten. Input material: peripheral blood. The receptors shown here come from an elderly man with active or convalescent COVID-19.

The V gene is TRBV28, the J gene TRBJ1-1; the D gene is possibly TRBD1 (5 bases). CDR3 size: 14 residues. CDR1 is MDHEN and CDR2 is SYDVKM in the germline V gene. Deletions cut 6 bases from V and 5 bases from J, with 16 bases between. For the CDR3, the DNA is TGTGCCAGCAGGACGCAGGGATTTGGGACTGAAGCTTTCTTT. Its translation is CASRTQGFGTEAFF.

The rearrangement links TRBV7-9 to TRBJ1-2; D is unclear. V lost 5 bases to trimming and J lost 3 bases, with 16 bases between them. Germline assignment: CDR1 SEHNR and CDR2 FQNEAQ (reference sequence). There are 15 residues in the CDR3. In nucleotides, the CDR3 is TGTGCCAGCAGCCCCGCAAACCCTAGCCACTATGGCTACACCTTC. This translates into CASSPANPSHYGYTF.

The rearrangement uses TRBV10-3 and TRBJ2-7, with 7 bases identical to TRBD2. J gave up 3 bases and V 6 bases, and 5 bases lay outside the gene matches. Germline loops: CDR1 ENHRY, CDR2 SYGVKD. This CDR3 is built from 13 residues. The CDR3 spells CAISDSGNYEQYF. The CDR3 region has the DNA TGTGCCATCAGCGACAGCGGGAACTACGAGCAGTACTTC.

This clone has just a few counts. The rearrangement uses TRBV28 and TRBJ1-6, with D possibly being TRBD1 (6 bases). The CDR3 runs to 15 residues. CDR1 is MDHEN and CDR2 is SYDVKM in the germline V gene. V lost 8 bases and J 7 bases, leaving 18 bases between the germline ends. The CDR3 DNA sequence: TGTGCCAGCGCGCCCGGGGGGGCGCAAAATTCACCCCTCCACTTT. Translated: CASAPGGAQNSPLHF.

The CDR3 DNA follows: TGTGCCATCAGTGGTTTGCCCGGGCGGGACGAGCAGTACTTC. Translation gives CAISGLPGRDEQYF. This rearrangement joins TRBV10-3 to TRBJ2-7; D possibly corresponds to TRBD2 (5 bases). CDR3 size: 14 residues. V was clipped by 4 bases and J by 5 bases, with 15 bases between them. Germline assignment: CDR1 ENHRY and CDR2 SYGVKD.

This chain uses TRBV4-3 with TRBJ1-3; maybe TRBD1 (5 bases). From germline, CDR1 is LGHNA and CDR2 YSLEER. CDR3 length equals 16 residues. V lost 0 bases, J lost 4 bases, and 13 bases lay in between. The CDR3 nucleotides read TGCGCCAGCAGCCAAGATTCGTCGGGGGTCGGAAACACCATATATTTT. It encodes CASSQDSSGVGNTIYF.

The chain is built from TRBV7-9 and TRBJ1-5, with D possibly matching TRBD1 (6 bases). The CDR3 runs to 14 residues. V was clipped by 5 bases and J by 6 bases, with 14 bases between them. Germline values: CDR1 SEHNR, CDR2 FQNEAQ (reference sequence). The CDR3 coding sequence is TGTGCCAGCAGCCCACAGGGTGGAGGTCAGCCCCAGCATTTT. Translated, it gives CASSPQGGGQPQHF.

This clone was detected only a few times. The chain links TRBV28 to TRBJ1-5, with TRBD1 as a possible D gene (6 bases). CDR1 is MDHEN, CDR2 SYDVKM, per germline. The V and J ends lost 5 bases and 5 bases respectively, with 19 bases between them. The CDR3 consists of 16 residues. DNA for the CDR3: TGTGCCAGCAGTCCAAACAGATGGGGGCTTGATCAGCCCCAGCATTTT. Translating it yields CASSPNRWGLDQPQHF.

The chain is built from TRBV3-1 (or the pseudogene TRBV3-2) and TRBJ2-1; TRBD2 matches at 8 bases. Trimming at V came to 1 base and at J to 9 bases, leaving 17 bases not matched to a gene. CDR1 LGHDT and CDR2 YNNKEL come from the germline V gene (reference sequence). CDR3 size: 18 residues. The CDR3 nucleotides are TGTGCCAGCAGCCAAGGCATTGGCTCAACTAGCGGAGCACCTGAGCAGTTCTTC. Translation gives CASSQGIGSTSGAPEQFF.

The V gene is TRBV10-3, the J gene TRBJ2-7, with 8 bases matching TRBD1. CDR3 size: 16 residues. From germline, CDR1 is ENHRY and CDR2 SYGVKD. J was trimmed by 1 base and V by 6 bases; bases with no gene match: 11. In nucleotides, the CDR3 is TGTGCCATCAGGGCTCGACCGCAGGGGGCTTCCTACGAGCAGTACTTC. Protein: CAIRARPQGASYEQYF.

This clone has only a few counts. The chain joins TRBV5-1 to TRBJ1-6; TRBD1 matches 9 bases. The V segment lost 5 bases and the J segment 7 bases; nucleotides outside the gene matches: 13. CDR1 is SGHRS and CDR2 is YFSETQ in the germline V gene. There are 17 residues in the CDR3. The CDR3 loop is CASRGQGGIESNSPLHF. For the CDR3, the DNA is TGCGCCAGCAGGGGACAGGGAGGAATAGAATCAAATTCACCCCTCCACTTT.

The CDR3 reads CASSPRTGAYSNQPQHF. Written as DNA, the CDR3 is TGTGCCAGCAGCCCCAGGACAGGGGCCTATAGCAATCAGCCCCAGCATTTT. This rearrangement joins TRBV7-8 to TRBJ1-5, with TRBD1 matching 9 bases. The CDR3 is made up of 17 amino acids. Unmatched junction bases numbered 8, after V lost 5 bases and J lost 0 bases. CDR1 is SGHVS, CDR2 FQNEAQ, per germline.

This chain links TRBV5-8 with TRBJ2-3, with 9 bases identical to TRBD1. Germline CDR1 SGHTS, CDR2 YDEGEE. After removal of 0 bases from V and 5 bases from J, the junction contained 4 bases not matched to a gene. The CDR3 consists of 15 residues. CDR3 in amino acids: CASSLVQGALDTQYF. The CDR3 DNA follows: TGTGCCAGCAGCTTGGTACAGGGGGCTCTAGATACGCAGTATTTT.

This clone has just one count. J is TRBJ1-2 and V is TRBV5-5; 8 bases map to TRBD1. Unmatched junction bases numbered 26, after V lost 4 bases and J lost 6 bases. Germline V gives CDR1 SGHKS, CDR2 YYEKEE (reference sequence). The CDR3 totals 20 residues. The CDR3 region has the DNA TGTGCCAGCAGCCGGGTGGGGTTTGCAGGGGGCGAAGTAGGCGGTCATGGCTACACCTTC. Amino acids: CASSRVGFAGGEVGGHGYTF.

The chain combines TRBV18 with TRBJ2-3, with D perhaps TRBD1 (5 bases). Trimming left V 4 bases short and J 0 bases short, with 11 bases between. This CDR3 has 15 amino acids. Germline assignment: CDR1 KGHSH and CDR2 LQKENI. The CDR3 here is CASSLEKGSTDTQYF. The CDR3 DNA is TGTGCCAGCTCACTCGAAAAGGGGAGCACAGATACGCAGTATTTT.

The chain recombines TRBV27 with TRBJ1-2; D not certain. This CDR3 contains 13 residues. CDR1 is MNHEY, CDR2 SMNVEV, per germline (reference sequence). V was pared by 3 bases and J by 4 bases, with 9 bases between. The CDR3 spells CASSFGRRYGYTF. The CDR3 region has the DNA TGTGCCAGCAGTTTTGGGCGCCGCTATGGCTACACCTTC.

V is TRBV27 and J is TRBJ2-2; 7 nucleotides agree with TRBD2. Germline CDR1 MNHEY, CDR2 SMNVEV (reference sequence). The CDR3 is 14 residues long. Losses at the gene ends were 7 bases for V and 7 bases for J; bases not matched to a gene: 9. For the CDR3, the DNA is TGTGCCAGCACGAGTCCGGGAGGAGGCGGGGAGCTGTTTTTT. Its protein is CASTSPGGGGELFF.

V is TRBV5-4 and J is TRBJ1-1; 9 bases line up with TRBD1. CDR1 is SGHNT and CDR2 is YYREEE in the germline V gene (reference sequence). CDR3 size: 13 residues. J lost 5 bases, V lost 3 bases, and 2 bases had no gene match. CDR3 region: CASSSDRGTEAFF. As DNA, the CDR3 is TGTGCCAGCAGCTCAGACAGGGGGACTGAAGCTTTCTTT.

This clone was picked up one time. CDR3 sequence (DNA): TGTGCCAGCAGCTCCCCGGGGCGGCCCGGGGGTACGCAGTATTTT. It is translated as CASSSPGRPGGTQYF. The J gene is TRBJ2-3, the V gene TRBV28, with a weak D call TRBD2 (6 bases). The CDR3 length is 15 residues. The V end lost 6 bases, the J end lost 8 bases, and 21 bases lay between the germline ends. CDR1 and CDR2 (germline): MDHEN, SYDVKM.

The chain joins TRBV3-1 (or the pseudogene TRBV3-2) to TRBJ2-3, with 7 bases that match TRBD2. This CDR3 region has 13 residues. V gave up 2 bases and J gave up 8 bases; unmatched junction bases: 4. Per germline, CDR1 LGHDT and CDR2 YNNKEL (reference sequence). CDR3: CASSQPTGGTQYF. The CDR3 DNA is TGTGCCAGCAGCCAACCTACGGGGGGTACGCAGTATTTT.

The chain is built from TRBV11-2 and TRBJ2-7, with D unresolved. Germline CDR1 SGHAT, CDR2 FQNNGV. V lost 5 bases, J lost 1 base, and 6 bases lay in between. The CDR3 has 12 residues. The CDR3 region is CASSQASYEQYF. The CDR3 DNA reads as TGTGCCAGCAGCCAAGCTTCCTACGAGCAGTACTTC.

The gene calls are TRBV11-3 and TRBJ2-7; TRBD1 matches at 8 bases. This CDR3 contains 13 residues. Trimming at V came to 5 bases and at J to 6 bases, leaving 6 bases not matched to a gene. Germline V lookup: CDR1 SGHNT, CDR2 YENEEA. CDR3: CASSVADRGEQYF. CDR3 sequence (DNA): TGTGCCAGCAGCGTAGCTGACAGGGGCGAGCAGTACTTC.

V and J are TRBV5-1 and TRBJ1-2, with TRBD1 matching over 8 bases. V shed 4 bases, J shed 7 bases, and the junction held 9 bases outside the gene matches. The CDR3 spans 14 residues. Germline V gives CDR1 SGHRS, CDR2 YFSETQ. CDR3 amino acids: CASSPTGGAGGYTF. The CDR3 DNA sequence: TGCGCCAGCAGCCCCACAGGGGGAGCCGGTGGCTACACCTTC.

This clone showed up just a few times. This chain connects TRBV6-5 to TRBJ1-4; 7 bases fit TRBD1. CDR1 and CDR2 (germline): MNHEY, SVGAGI. This CDR3 spans 15 amino acids. V was pared by 4 bases and J by 0 bases, with 2 bases of the junction left unmatched. The CDR3 region has the DNA TGTGCCAGCAGTTGGGGACAGACAACTAATGAAAAACTGTTTTTT. Encoded protein: CASSWGQTTNEKLFF.

In its sample, this clone was seen once. This chain connects TRBV5-1 to TRBJ1-4; a possible D gene is TRBD1 (6 bases). V was shortened by 3 bases and J by 5 bases, with 14 bases between the two germline ends. CDR1 is SGHRS, CDR2 YFSETQ, per germline. The CDR3 has 15 amino acids. The CDR3 coding sequence is TGCGCCAGCAGCTCGTCCGCGACAGGAAATGAAAAACTGTTTTTT. Its translation: CASSSSATGNEKLFF.

The rearrangement uses TRBV6-2 or TRBV6-3 and TRBJ1-2, with TRBD1 matching over 11 bases. CDR1 MNHEY and CDR2 SVGEGT come from the germline V gene. The CDR3 runs to 19 residues. The V and J ends lost 0 bases and 3 bases, in that order; junction bases with no gene match: 12. For the CDR3, the DNA is TGTGCCAGCAGTTACTCCAGCGGACAGGGGGCGTTTGATTACTATGGCTACACCTTC. Residues: CASSYSSGQGAFDYYGYTF.

The rearrangement links TRBV6-5 to TRBJ1-1; 8 nucleotides line up with TRBD1. Per the germline V gene, CDR1 is MNHEY and CDR2 is SVGAGI. The CDR3 runs 15 residues. V trimming: 4 bases; J trimming: 2 bases; junction bases outside the gene matches: 6. DNA for the CDR3: TGTGCCAGCAGTTCCCACGGGACAGGCAACACTGAAGCTTTCTTT. Protein: CASSSHGTGNTEAFF.